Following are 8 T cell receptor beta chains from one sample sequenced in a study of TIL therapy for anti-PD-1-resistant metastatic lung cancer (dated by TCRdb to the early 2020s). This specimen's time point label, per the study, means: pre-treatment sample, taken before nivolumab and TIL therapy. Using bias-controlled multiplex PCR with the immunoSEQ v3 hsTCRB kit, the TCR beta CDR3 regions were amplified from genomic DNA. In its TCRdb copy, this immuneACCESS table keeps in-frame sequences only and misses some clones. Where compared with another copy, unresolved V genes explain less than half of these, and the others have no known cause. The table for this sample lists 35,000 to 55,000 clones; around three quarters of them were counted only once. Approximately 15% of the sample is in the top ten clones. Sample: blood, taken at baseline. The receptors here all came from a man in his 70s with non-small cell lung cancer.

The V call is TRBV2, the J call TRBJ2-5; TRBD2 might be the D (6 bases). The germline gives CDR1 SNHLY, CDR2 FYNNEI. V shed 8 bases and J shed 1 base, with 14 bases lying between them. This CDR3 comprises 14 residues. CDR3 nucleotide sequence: TGTGCCAGCCGGAGGGGACGGGGCCAAGAGACCCAGTACTTC. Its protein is CASRRGRGQETQYF.

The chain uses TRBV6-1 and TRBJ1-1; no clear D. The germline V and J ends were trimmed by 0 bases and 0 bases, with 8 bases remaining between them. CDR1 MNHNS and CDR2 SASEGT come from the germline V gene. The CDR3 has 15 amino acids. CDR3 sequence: CASSEAVGLNTEAFF. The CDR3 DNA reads TGTGCCAGCAGTGAAGCTGTCGGTTTGAACACTGAAGCTTTCTTT.

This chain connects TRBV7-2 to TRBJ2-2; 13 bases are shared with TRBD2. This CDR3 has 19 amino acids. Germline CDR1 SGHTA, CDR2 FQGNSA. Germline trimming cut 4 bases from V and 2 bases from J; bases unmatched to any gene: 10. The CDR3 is CASSWGLAGKRPNTGELFF. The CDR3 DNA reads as TGTGCCAGCAGCTGGGGACTAGCGGGAAAGCGTCCAAACACCGGGGAGCTGTTTTTT.

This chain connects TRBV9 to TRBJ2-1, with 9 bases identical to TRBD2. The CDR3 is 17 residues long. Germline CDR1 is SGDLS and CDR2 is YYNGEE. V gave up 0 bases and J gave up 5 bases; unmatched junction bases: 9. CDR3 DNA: TGTGCCAGCAGCGTAGCCTTAGCGGGAGTGGCGGACAATGAGCAGTTCTTC. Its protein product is CASSVALAGVADNEQFF.

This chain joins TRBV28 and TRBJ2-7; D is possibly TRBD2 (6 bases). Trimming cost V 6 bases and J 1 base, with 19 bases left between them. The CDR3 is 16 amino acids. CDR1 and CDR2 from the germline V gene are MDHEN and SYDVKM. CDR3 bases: TGTGCCAGCAGCTTCCTCCTTAGCGGTTTATCCTACGAGCAGTACTTC. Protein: CASSFLLSGLSYEQYF.

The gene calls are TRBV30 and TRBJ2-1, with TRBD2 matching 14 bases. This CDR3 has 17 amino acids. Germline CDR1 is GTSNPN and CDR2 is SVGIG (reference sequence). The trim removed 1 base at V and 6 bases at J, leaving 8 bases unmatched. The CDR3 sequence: CAWSGRLAGGPVNEQFF. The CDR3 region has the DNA TGTGCCTGGAGTGGGAGACTAGCGGGAGGGCCAGTCAATGAGCAGTTCTTC. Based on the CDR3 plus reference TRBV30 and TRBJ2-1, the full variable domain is SQTIHQWPATLVQPVGSPLSLECTVEGTSNPNLYWYRQAAGRGLQLLFYSVGIGQISSEVPQNLSASRPQDRQFILSSKKLLLSDSGFYLCAWSGRLAGGPVNEQFFGPGTRLTVL.

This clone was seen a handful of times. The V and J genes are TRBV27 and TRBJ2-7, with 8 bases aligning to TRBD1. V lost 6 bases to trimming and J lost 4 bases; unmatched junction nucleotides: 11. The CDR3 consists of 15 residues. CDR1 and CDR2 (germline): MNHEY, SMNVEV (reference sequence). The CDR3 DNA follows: TGTGCCAGCAGAAATGACGGACAGGGCACTTACGAGCAGTACTTC. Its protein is CASRNDGQGTYEQYF.

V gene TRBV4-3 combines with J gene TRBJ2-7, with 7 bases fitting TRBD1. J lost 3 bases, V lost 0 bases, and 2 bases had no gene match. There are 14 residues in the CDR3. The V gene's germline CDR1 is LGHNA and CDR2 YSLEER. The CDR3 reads CASSQDYRGYEQYF. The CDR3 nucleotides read TGCGCCAGCAGCCAAGACTACAGGGGCTACGAGCAGTACTTC.